Listed below are T cell receptor beta chains from one sample, sequenced in a study of identifying expanded T cells in peripheral blood. Clones were read by immunoSEQ multiplex PCR, and TCRdb kept only the in-frame ones, dropping some. The data contain around 120,000 clones, approximately 86% of them singletons. Specimen: blood. The receptors here all came from a person aged 18-70 years in good health. The CDR3 runs from the conserved cysteine through the conserved F or W. A D gene is named only where the DNA matches it firmly. Rows may omit the clone size; those that give it use once, few, many or a size class.

v_call	d_call	clone_size	j_call	cdr3_aa	cdr3_nt
TRBV2	.	.	TRBJ1-4	CASRNRGTTNEKLFF	TGTGCCAGCAGGAACCGAGGAACAACTAATGAAAAACTGTTTTTT
TRBV10-3	.	.	TRBJ1-4	CAISWGEKLFF	TGTGCCATCAGCTGGGGGGAAAAACTGTTTTTT
TRBV25-1	.	.	TRBJ1-3	CASSDRRGSGNTIYF	TGTGCCAGCAGTGATCGACGGGGCTCTGGAAACACCATATATTTT
TRBV18	.	.	TRBJ1-1	CASSTAYRINTEAFF	TGTGCCAGCTCTACTGCATATAGGATTAACACTGAAGCTTTCTTT
TRBV14	.	once	TRBJ2-7	CASSREDEASSYEQYF	TGTGCCAGCAGCCGAGAGGACGAAGCGTCATCCTACGAGCAGTACTTC
TRBV19	.	once	TRBJ1-5	CASTLDSNQPQHF	TGTGCCAGTACCCTTGACAGCAATCAGCCCCAGCATTTT
TRBV7-9	TRBD2	.	TRBJ2-7	CASSLATGGSSYEQYF	TGTGCCAGCAGCTTAGCGACGGGGGGGTCCTCCTACGAGCAGTACTTC
TRBV6-5	.	.	TRBJ1-3	CASSGGSSGNTIYF	TGTGCCAGCAGTGGGGGATCCTCTGGAAACACCATATATTTT
TRBV7-9	.	.	TRBJ1-3	CASSRETGNTIYF	TGTGCCAGCAGCCGGGAGACTGGAAACACCATATATTTT
TRBV4-1	.	.	TRBJ1-1	CASSQDGTTEAFF	TGCGCCAGCAGCCAAGATGGAACGACTGAAGCTTTCTTT
TRBV30	.	.	TRBJ1-2	CAWSNGFYGYTF	TGTGCCTGGAGCAACGGATTCTATGGCTACACCTTC
TRBV7-2	.	.	TRBJ2-5	CASSLLQGRQETQYF	TGTGCCAGCAGCTTGCTTCAGGGAAGACAAGAGACCCAGTACTTC
TRBV10-3	.	.	TRBJ1-4	CAIGKTATNEKLFF	TGTGCCATCGGAAAGACAGCAACTAATGAAAAACTGTTTTTT
TRBV5-6	.	.	TRBJ2-3	CASSGGRRRDTQYF	TGTGCCAGCAGCGGGGGACGACGGCGAGATACGCAGTATTTT
TRBV5-8	TRBD1	.	TRBJ1-2	CASSPRGDSTYGYTF	TGTGCCAGCAGCCCAAGAGGGGACAGCACCTATGGCTACACCTTC